This T cell receptor beta chain was captured by sequencing in a study of CD8 T cells in Susac syndrome. An input of 0.5 to 1 ug of RNA was subjected to reverse transcription using random hexamers. TCRdb fed the immunoSEQ multiplex PCR reads into MiXCR, producing one record per CDR3 protein. This sample has about 300,000 distinct CDR3 sequences; 70% to 90% occur once, and the top ten carry 0.095% to 0.14%. The CDR3 is 13 residues long. V was cut by 2 bases and J by 2 bases, with 7 bases left in between. CDR1 is MNHNY, CDR2 SVGAGI, per germline (reference sequence). The chain couples TRBV6-6 to TRBJ2-7; D gene ambiguous. The TCR comes from a human donor with multiple sclerosis. Material for sequencing was CD8+ T cells from PBMCs. This CDR3 reads CASSYSKPYEQYF. DNA for the CDR3: TGTGCCAGCAGTTACAGTAAACCCTACGAGCAGTACTTC.